This passage covers 28 T cell receptor beta chains from one sample sequenced in a study of cytomegalovirus exposure and HLA in healthy donors. The PCR had 60 Vbeta and 13 Jbeta primers. Libraries were prepared by immunoSEQ multiplex PCR; TCRdb keeps only in-frame clonotypes and omits some of them. The sample lists around 140,000 clones; around four fifths were seen once. The material sequenced was PBMCs. Receptors were obtained from a man in his forties or fifties in good health and CMV-seronegative.

The chain is built from TRBV6-6 and TRBJ1-1; 8 bases match TRBD1. There are 13 residues in the CDR3. V lost 6 bases, J lost 3 bases, and 3 bases stayed unmatched. Per the germline V gene, CDR1 is MNHNY and CDR2 is SVGAGI (reference sequence). The CDR3 spells CASRGDRHTEAFF. As DNA, the CDR3 is TGTGCCAGCAGGGGGGACAGGCACACTGAAGCTTTCTTT.

The J gene is TRBJ2-1, the V gene TRBV7-6; possible D gene TRBD2, 5 bases. Germline assignment: CDR1 SGHVS and CDR2 FNYEAQ. This CDR3 has 17 residues. The ends were cut back, 0 bases at V and 0 bases at J, with 12 bases in the middle. CDR3 in DNA: TGTGCCAGCAGCTTAGCGCACGGAGGAAGCTCCTACAATGAGCAGTTCTTC. Protein sequence: CASSLAHGGSSYNEQFF.

This chain uses TRBV6-5 with TRBJ1-2; D gene ambiguous. This CDR3 has 15 residues. Germline CDR1 MNHEY, CDR2 SVGAGI. V was clipped by 4 bases and J by 4 bases, with 16 bases between them. CDR3 bases: TGTGCCAGCAGTTCTATCCTGGGTCGGGGCTATGGCTACACCTTC. Its translation: CASSSILGRGYGYTF.

The chain uses TRBV5-4 and TRBJ2-6; no definite D call. The CDR3 sequence is 15 residues long. V lost 0 bases, J lost 0 bases, and 4 bases lay in between. CDR1 is SGHNT, CDR2 YYREEE, per germline (reference sequence). This CDR3 is CASSLGGSGANVLTF. For the CDR3, the DNA is TGTGCCAGCAGCTTGGGCGGCTCTGGGGCCAACGTCCTGACTTTC.

This rearrangement joins TRBV4-1 to TRBJ2-7; possibly TRBD1 for D (7 bases). This CDR3 has 14 residues. The germline V and J ends were trimmed by 3 bases and 4 bases, with 13 bases remaining between them. The germline V gene encodes CDR1 MGHRA and CDR2 YSYEKL. The CDR3 sequence is CASSQRAGGYEQYF. DNA for the CDR3: TGCGCCAGCAGCCAGAGGGCAGGGGGGTACGAGCAGTACTTC.

The V call is TRBV11-1, the J call TRBJ1-2; a weak D match, TRBD1 (6 bases). Germline-derived CDR1 and CDR2 are SGHAT and FQDESV (reference sequence). Trimming cost V 6 bases and J 8 bases, with 19 bases left between them. The CDR3 is 14 residues long. CDR3 in DNA: TGTGCCAGCAGGAGGGCTCGGGGGGCGCCCGGCTACACCTTC. Residues: CASRRARGAPGYTF.

The chain links TRBV7-9 to TRBJ1-2; D is possibly TRBD1 (5 bases). Trimming took off 5 bases at V and 6 bases at J, with 16 bases between the two ends. The CDR3 is made up of 14 amino acids. The germline gives CDR1 SEHNR, CDR2 FQNEAQ (reference sequence). In nucleotides, the CDR3 is TGTGCCAGCAGCCCCTCGGTTGGGGCGGATGGCTACACCTTC. Amino acid sequence: CASSPSVGADGYTF.

The chain has TRBV9 and TRBJ2-2; perhaps TRBD2 as D (7 bases). Germline V gene sequence: CDR1 SGDLS, CDR2 YYNGEE. V lost 2 bases, J lost 4 bases, and 12 bases lay in between. The CDR3 contains 15 residues. In nucleotides, the CDR3 is TGTGCCAGCAGCGTCGTGGCGGGGGCCACCGGGGAGCTGTTTTTT. Its translation: CASSVVAGATGELFF.

The CDR3 bases are TGTGCCAGCAGGGGGACAGGGGGCCCCTACGAGCAGTACTTC. Its protein product is CASRGTGGPYEQYF. The chain joins TRBV6-6 to TRBJ2-7, with 12 bases fitting TRBD1. Unmatched junction bases numbered 2, after V lost 6 bases and J lost 2 bases. CDR1 and CDR2 (germline): MNHNY, SVGAGI (reference sequence). The CDR3 has 14 residues.

V is TRBV6-1 and J is TRBJ1-2, with 7 bases lining up with TRBD1. This CDR3 comprises 14 residues. V lost 4 bases, J lost 7 bases, and 9 bases stayed unmatched. In germline, CDR1 is MNHNS, CDR2 SASEGT. The CDR3 loop reads CASSARQGGGGYTF. The CDR3 nucleotides are TGTGCCAGCAGTGCCCGACAGGGAGGTGGTGGCTACACCTTC.

This clone has a single count. The chain carries TRBV7-9 and TRBJ2-6, with D possibly being TRBD1 (6 bases). Germline-derived CDR1 and CDR2 are SEHNR and FQNEAQ (reference sequence). The germline V and J ends were trimmed by 5 bases and 4 bases, with 12 bases remaining between them. The CDR3 contains 15 residues. CDR3 DNA sequence: TGTGCCAGCAGCCCGAGGACAGCCGGGGCCAACGTCCTGACTTTC. This encodes CASSPRTAGANVLTF.

The gene calls are TRBV28 and TRBJ2-1; 10 bases align to TRBD1. Trimming removed 6 bases from V and 4 bases from J; junction bases left unmatched: 6. Germline V gene sequence: CDR1 MDHEN, CDR2 SYDVKM. CDR3 length: 15 amino acids. CDR3 protein: CASRSGTGVYNEQFF. The CDR3 coding sequence is TGTGCCAGCAGGTCCGGGACAGGGGTTTACAATGAGCAGTTCTTC.

The genes are TRBV2 and TRBJ1-2; 9 bases are shared with TRBD1. The germline V gene encodes CDR1 SNHLY and CDR2 FYNNEI. Losses at the gene ends were 8 bases for V and 4 bases for J; bases not matched to a gene: 2. The CDR3 is made up of 12 amino acids. CDR3 protein: CASGQGSYGYTF. The CDR3 bases are TGTGCCAGCGGACAGGGGAGCTATGGCTACACCTTC.

This clone has just a few counts. The chain uses TRBV27 and TRBJ2-7; tentatively, D is TRBD1 (6 bases). CDR1 is MNHEY, CDR2 SMNVEV, per germline (reference sequence). Deletions cut 6 bases from V and 6 bases from J, with 15 bases between. The CDR3 has 13 residues. The CDR3 DNA reads as TGTGCCAGCAGCCCAGGGGCAGGGGCCGAGCAGTACTTC. This codes for CASSPGAGAEQYF.

This chain connects TRBV2 to TRBJ1-5, with TRBD1 identical over 7 bases. Germline assignment: CDR1 SNHLY and CDR2 FYNNEI. This CDR3 is 15 amino acids long. J was trimmed by 0 bases and V by 6 bases; bases with no gene match: 5. The CDR3 bases are TGTGCCAGCAGGTCACAGGGGAATAGCAATCAGCCCCAGCATTTT. Its protein product is CASRSQGNSNQPQHF.

CDR3 nucleotides: TGCGCCAGCAGCTTGGAGGGACAGGGGAGCTACGAGCAGTACTTC. Amino acids: CASSLEGQGSYEQYF. The chain couples TRBV5-1 to TRBJ2-7, with 10 bases matching TRBD1. The CDR3 contains 15 residues. V shed 0 bases and J 3 bases; nucleotides not matched to a gene: 3. Germline values: CDR1 SGHRS, CDR2 YFSETQ. The full variable domain, completed using reference TRBV5-1 and TRBJ2-7, is KAGVTQTPRYLIKTRGQQVTLSCSPISGHRSVSWYQQTPGQGLQFLFEYFSETQRNKGNFPGRFSGRQFSNSRSEMNVSTLELGDSALYLCASSLEGQGSYEQYFGPGTRLTVT.

V gene TRBV2 combines with J gene TRBJ2-7; TRBD1 matches 9 bases. The germline V gene encodes CDR1 SNHLY and CDR2 FYNNEI. The CDR3 covers 14 residues. The V segment lost 2 bases and the J segment 6 bases; nucleotides outside the gene matches: 5. This CDR3 reads CASSETTGGSEQYF. DNA for the CDR3: TGTGCCAGCAGTGAAACGACAGGGGGAAGCGAGCAGTACTTC. Using reference TRBV2 and TRBJ2-7 for the parts outside the CDR3, the full variable domain is EPEVTQTPSHQVTQMGQEVILRCVPISNHLYFYWYRQILGQKVEFLVSFYNNEISEKSEIFDDQFSVERPDGSNFTLKIRSTKLEDSAMYFCASSETTGGSEQYFGPGTRLTVT.

The V gene is TRBV27, the J gene TRBJ2-1, with 9 bases lining up with TRBD2. The CDR3 loop spans 16 amino acids. Looked up from germline, CDR1 is MNHEY and CDR2 is SMNVEV (reference sequence). The J segment lost 7 bases and the V segment lost 6 bases, leaving 13 bases of the junction unmatched. The CDR3 sequence: CASSKWGGGAVNEQFF. The CDR3 region has the DNA TGTGCCAGCAGCAAGTGGGGCGGGGGGGCCGTGAATGAGCAGTTCTTC.

The V and J genes are TRBV6-1 and TRBJ2-2; D unclear. The CDR3 totals 13 residues. From germline, CDR1 is MNHNS and CDR2 SASEGT. V was shortened by 0 bases and J by 6 bases, with 5 bases between the two germline ends. CDR3 region: CASSEARAGELFF. The CDR3 DNA reads TGTGCCAGCAGTGAAGCCCGGGCCGGGGAGCTGTTTTTT.

For the CDR3, the DNA is TGCGCCAGCAGCCCTGGACAGGGCATGTACGAGCAGTACTTC. Translated, it gives CASSPGQGMYEQYF. V gene TRBV4-3 combines with J gene TRBJ2-7, with 8 nucleotides matching TRBD1. V lost 4 bases, J lost 4 bases, and 6 bases stayed unmatched. CDR3 length: 14 residues. Per germline, CDR1 LGHNA and CDR2 YSLEER.

The chain links TRBV4-1 to TRBJ1-5; TRBD1 might be the D (6 bases). Germline assignment: CDR1 MGHRA and CDR2 YSYEKL. The V end lost 1 base, the J end lost 0 bases, and 16 bases lay between the germline ends. This CDR3 is built from 18 residues. This CDR3 is CASSQGRARGYSNQPQHF. CDR3 nucleotide sequence: TGCGCCAGCAGCCAAGGCCGGGCCAGGGGCTATAGCAATCAGCCCCAGCATTTT.

The J gene is TRBJ2-1, the V gene TRBV7-2; TRBD2 agrees at 11 bases. The CDR3 spans 15 residues. Germline-derived CDR1 and CDR2 are SGHTA and FQGNSA. With V trimmed by 6 bases and J by 8 bases, 9 bases remained unmatched. This CDR3 reads CASSLTSGARHEQFF. The CDR3 DNA is TGTGCCAGCAGTCTGACTAGCGGGGCCCGGCATGAGCAGTTCTTC. The whole variable domain, remainder taken from reference TRBV7-2 and TRBJ2-1, is GAGVSQSPSNKVTEKGKDVELRCDPISGHTALYWYRQSLGQGLEFLIYFQGNSAPDKSGLPSDRFSAERTGGSVSTLTIQRTQQEDSAVYLCASSLTSGARHEQFFGPGTRLTVL.

The V call is TRBV19, the J call TRBJ1-4, with 8 bases that match TRBD1. The junction had 7 bases not matched to a gene; V was cut back by 5 bases and J by 5 bases. Germline assignment: CDR1 LNHDA and CDR2 SQIVND (reference sequence). This CDR3 comprises 15 residues. CDR3 residues: CASSADRGGNEKLFF. The CDR3 DNA follows: TGTGCCAGTAGTGCCGACAGGGGTGGGAATGAAAAACTGTTTTTT.

On this clone: The junction differs from germline at one of its ends, possibly a read error. The V call is TRBV7-7, the J call TRBJ2-2, with D possibly TRBD2 on 5 matching bases. The CDR3 contains 13 residues. Germline V gene data show CDR1 as SSHAT and CDR2 as FNYEAQ (reference sequence). Here the CDR3 DNA reads TGTGCTAGCAGCTTAGCCCGGGGCGGGGAGCTGTTTTTT. Translating it yields CASSLARGGELFF.

This clone has only one observation. The rearrangement uses TRBV29-1 and TRBJ1-1; 7 bases agree with TRBD1. CDR1 and CDR2 from the germline V gene are SQVTM and ANQGSEA. This CDR3 comprises 13 residues. J gave up 5 bases and V 7 bases, and 10 bases lay outside the gene matches. The CDR3 DNA reads as TGCAGCGCTGGGTTGACAGGGAGGACTGAAGCTTTCTTT. Translation: CSAGLTGRTEAFF.

V gene TRBV4-3 combines with J gene TRBJ2-1, with 8 bases matching TRBD2. This CDR3 has 18 residues. Germline CDR1 is LGHNA and CDR2 is YSLEER. With V trimmed by 0 bases and J by 6 bases, 13 bases remained unmatched. The CDR3: CASSQDLGAAGGPNEQFF. The DNA of the CDR3 is TGCGCCAGCAGCCAAGATTTGGGGGCGGCGGGGGGTCCCAATGAGCAGTTCTTC.

This clone was detected only once. The rearrangement joins TRBV7-9 to TRBJ2-3; TRBD2 aligns across 14 bases. The germline V gene has CDR1 SEHNR and CDR2 FQNEAQ (reference sequence). V shed 3 bases, J shed 3 bases, and the junction held 2 bases outside the gene matches. The CDR3 extends over 16 amino acids. The chain's CDR3 is CASSLGLAGATDTQYF. Here the CDR3 DNA reads TGTGCCAGCAGCTTGGGACTAGCGGGAGCGACAGATACGCAGTATTTT.

The chain has TRBV27 and TRBJ1-5; 9 bases are shared with TRBD1. This CDR3 region has 16 residues. Germline trimming cut 8 bases from V and 0 bases from J; bases unmatched to any gene: 8. Germline lookup yields CDR1 MNHEY and CDR2 SMNVEV (reference sequence). The CDR3 DNA is TGTGCCAGCGGCCGGGACAGGGATAATAGCAATCAGCCCCAGCATTTT. It specifies CASGRDRDNSNQPQHF.